The 26 T cell receptor beta chains reported below all come from one sample, sequenced in a study of blood T cell repertoires in COVID-19. Sequencing used immunoSEQ multiplex PCR; TCRdb keeps in-frame clones, though not all of them. The table records 400,000 to 550,000 clones, 70% to 90% of them present only once. Sequencing input: PBMCs or T cells enriched from blood (not recorded which). The source of these receptors is a woman aged 18-35 years with acute COVID-19.

V usage is TRBV4-2 and J usage is TRBJ1-1; 7 bases agree with TRBD1. Trimming cost V 1 base and J 1 base; bases outside gene matches: 3. The CDR3 spans 15 residues. Germline V CDR1 and CDR2: LGHNA, YNFKEQ. CDR3 nucleotide sequence: TGTGCCAGCAGCCAAGCGACAGGGACGAACACTGAAGCTTTCTTT. This codes for CASSQATGTNTEAFF.

This chain joins TRBV9 and TRBJ2-2; 11 positions agree with TRBD2. The V segment lost 4 bases and the J segment 3 bases; nucleotides outside the gene matches: 8. CDR3 length: 17 residues. Germline lookup yields CDR1 SGDLS and CDR2 YYNGEE. CDR3 loop: CASSTTTSGKDTGELFF. Written as DNA, the CDR3 is TGTGCCAGCAGCACCACGACTAGCGGGAAGGACACCGGGGAGCTGTTTTTT.

V usage is TRBV18 and J usage is TRBJ2-3; 13 positions agree with TRBD2. In germline, CDR1 is KGHSH, CDR2 LQKENI. This CDR3 comprises 19 residues. The trim removed 5 bases at V and 1 base at J, leaving 12 bases unmatched. The CDR3 loop is CASSSSTGTSGVGTDTQYF. The DNA of the CDR3 is TGTGCCAGCTCATCATCTACCGGGACTAGCGGGGTGGGCACAGATACGCAGTATTTT.

The genes are TRBV7-6 and TRBJ1-4, with 8 bases matching TRBD1. V lost 1 base and J lost 7; bases outside the gene matches: 5. The length of the CDR3 is 15 residues. The germline V gene has CDR1 SGHVS and CDR2 FNYEAQ. The CDR3 coding sequence is TGTGCCAGCAGCTTAGGAGACAGGGGAAGTGAAAAACTGTTTTTT. It codes for CASSLGDRGSEKLFF.

The rearrangement joins TRBV4-1 to TRBJ1-5; the D gene is possibly TRBD1 (6 bases). The CDR3 is 17 amino acids. V was clipped by 2 bases and J by 1 base, with 15 bases between them. Germline V gene data show CDR1 as MGHRA and CDR2 as YSYEKL. CDR3 bases: TGCGCCAGCAGCCAACCAATCACAGGGAGAAGCAATCAGCCCCAGCATTTT. It encodes CASSQPITGRSNQPQHF.

The chain is built from TRBV19 and TRBJ1-1; a possible D gene is TRBD1 (6 bases). Deletions cut 6 bases from V and 1 base from J, with 6 bases between. The V gene's germline CDR1 is LNHDA and CDR2 SQIVND (reference sequence). The CDR3 length is 12 residues. CDR3 residues: CASRDRNTEAFF. The CDR3 DNA follows: TGTGCCAGTAGGGACAGGAACACTGAAGCTTTCTTT.

The chain links TRBV7-8 to TRBJ2-2; maybe TRBD2 (6 bases). The V gene's germline CDR1 is SGHVS and CDR2 FQNEAQ. This CDR3 contains 15 residues. Trimming removed 2 bases at V and 4 bases at J, with 11 bases between. DNA of the CDR3: TGTGCCAGCAGCTTATCGGGAGCCCGCACCGGGGAGCTGTTTTTT. It translates to CASSLSGARTGELFF. Looking up the rest from reference TRBV7-8 and TRBJ2-2 gives the full variable domain: GAGVSQSPRYKVAKRGQDVALRCDPISGHVSLFWYQQALGQGPEFLTYFQNEAQLDKSGLPSDRFFAERPEGSVSTLKIQRTQQEDSAVYLCASSLSGARTGELFFGEGSRLTVL.

This rearrangement joins TRBV9 to TRBJ1-4; the match to TRBD1 covers 7 bases. V trimming: 3 bases; J trimming: 4 bases; junction bases outside the gene matches: 3. Looked up from germline, CDR1 is SGDLS and CDR2 is YYNGEE. The CDR3 covers 14 residues. The CDR3 loop is CASSEGQINEKLFF. In nucleotides, the CDR3 is TGTGCCAGCAGCGAGGGACAGATTAATGAAAAACTGTTTTTT.

The chain couples TRBV10-1 to TRBJ1-1; no clear D. Germline loops: CDR1 WNHNN, CDR2 SYGVQD (reference sequence). Deletions cut 3 bases from V and 0 bases from J, with 5 bases between. The length of the CDR3 is 13 residues. The CDR3 loop reads CASSELMNTEAFF. The DNA for the CDR3 is TGCGCCAGCAGTGAACTCATGAACACTGAAGCTTTCTTT.

Here the CDR3 reads CATSRDLSLTVPSYYGYTF. CDR3 coding DNA: TGTGCCACCAGCAGAGATCTTTCCTTGACAGTCCCCTCTTACTATGGCTACACCTTC. The chain carries TRBV15 and TRBJ1-2; perhaps TRBD1 as D (5 bases). The CDR3 is 19 amino acids. V shed 0 bases and J shed 3 bases, with 23 bases lying between them. CDR1 is LNHNV and CDR2 is YYDKDF in the germline V gene (reference sequence).

The chain uses TRBV6-6 and TRBJ1-1; possibly TRBD1 for D (5 bases). This CDR3 is built from 14 residues. Deletions cut 8 bases from V and 1 base from J, with 14 bases between. CDR1 MNHNY and CDR2 SVGAGI come from the germline V gene (reference sequence). CDR3 sequence (DNA): TGTGCCAGCTCACCAGGGCAGGGGAACACTGAAGCTTTCTTT. Encoded protein: CASSPGQGNTEAFF.

The chain is built from TRBV10-2 and TRBJ1-6; D is uncertain. Germline V gene data show CDR1 as WSHSY and CDR2 as SAAADI. The CDR3 is 15 residues long. Trimming removed 0 bases from V and 8 bases from J, with 11 bases in between. CDR3 loop: CASSESTSGDSPLHF. Written as DNA, the CDR3 is TGCGCCAGCAGTGAGTCGACGAGCGGGGATTCACCCCTCCACTTT.

Worth noting for this clone: Different DNA sequences within this sample yield the same CDR3. V and J are TRBV7-2 and TRBJ1-1; D is ambiguous. V dropped 5 bases and J dropped 1 base, with 8 bases sitting between them. Germline lookup yields CDR1 SGHTA and CDR2 FQGNSA. CDR3 length: 13 amino acids. The CDR3 spells CASSSGPNTEAFF. DNA for the CDR3: TGTGCCAGCAGCAGCGGACCGAACACTGAAGCTTTCTTT.

CDR3 residues: CSASARAGPAGSEQYF. CDR3 DNA: TGCAGTGCTAGTGCTAGAGCCGGTCCTGCAGGGTCCGAGCAGTACTTC. The chain recombines TRBV20-1 with TRBJ2-7, with D tentatively TRBD1 (5 bases). Germline V gene sequence: CDR1 DFQATT, CDR2 SNEGSKA (reference sequence). V dropped 3 bases and J dropped 6 bases, with 24 bases sitting between them. This CDR3 is built from 16 residues.

The chain is built from TRBV6-5 and TRBJ1-2; D is undetermined. Germline loops: CDR1 MNHEY, CDR2 SVGAGI. This CDR3 is 16 amino acids long. Between the trimmed V and J ends, which lost 4 bases and 2 bases, there was a span of 17 bases. In nucleotides, the CDR3 is TGTGCCAGCAGTTCCCCTCCTCTGACATCCAACTATGGCTACACCTTC. It translates to CASSSPPLTSNYGYTF.

V is TRBV4-1 and J is TRBJ1-2; D unresolved. V shed 1 base and J shed 7 bases, with 10 bases lying between them. The germline V gene encodes CDR1 MGHRA and CDR2 YSYEKL. The CDR3 loop spans 13 amino acids. CDR3 loop: CASSQVSLGGYTF. DNA for the CDR3: TGCGCCAGCAGCCAAGTTTCTCTAGGTGGCTACACCTTC.

The rearrangement joins TRBV29-1 to TRBJ1-5; unclear D gene. Trimming removed 3 bases at V and 0 bases at J, with 6 bases between. This CDR3 contains 13 residues. Per germline, CDR1 SQVTM and CDR2 ANQGSEA. CDR3 residues: CSVDEDSNQPQHF. The DNA of the CDR3 is TGCAGCGTTGACGAGGATAGCAATCAGCCCCAGCATTTT.

The chain couples TRBV7-6 to TRBJ1-5; TRBD1 matches at 8 bases. Germline V gene lookup returns CDR1 SGHVS and CDR2 FNYEAQ. This CDR3 has 15 residues. With V trimmed by 5 bases and J by 0 bases, 3 bases remained unmatched. In nucleotides, the CDR3 is TGTGCCAGCAGCATAGGACAGGGTAGCAATCAGCCCCAGCATTTT. This codes for CASSIGQGSNQPQHF.

The V and J genes are TRBV28 and TRBJ1-5; the match to TRBD1 covers 9 bases. The germline CDR1 and CDR2 sequences are MDHEN and SYDVKM. With V trimmed by 5 bases and J by 2 bases, 1 base remained unmatched. This CDR3 has 14 residues. This chain's CDR3 is CASSRDRGNQPQHF. The DNA for the CDR3 is TGTGCCAGCAGTCGGGACAGGGGCAATCAGCCCCAGCATTTT.

V and J are TRBV11-2 and TRBJ1-2; D ambiguous. In germline, CDR1 is SGHAT, CDR2 FQNNGV. Trimming took off 4 bases at V and 6 bases at J, with 15 bases between the two ends. This CDR3 comprises 14 residues. In DNA, the CDR3 is TGTGCCAGCAGCTCAAAACTCGGTCGAGATGGCTACACCTTC. Translating it yields CASSSKLGRDGYTF.

The chain is built from TRBV2 and TRBJ2-3; 7 bases are shared with TRBD2. This CDR3 region has 15 residues. Germline V gene lookup returns CDR1 SNHLY and CDR2 FYNNEI. Trimming at V came to 8 bases and at J to 2 bases, leaving 10 bases not matched to a gene. The CDR3 coding sequence is TGTGCCAGCTCTTCGCTAGCGGTCCTCACAGATACGCAGTATTTT. This codes for CASSSLAVLTDTQYF.

The chain joins TRBV6-2 or TRBV6-3 to TRBJ2-5, with 8 positions matching TRBD1. Germline assignment: CDR1 MNHEY and CDR2 SVGEGT. V shed 5 bases and J 5 bases; nucleotides not matched to a gene: 7. This CDR3 is 14 amino acids long. This CDR3 is CASSRTGRRETQYF. The CDR3 coding sequence is TGTGCCAGCAGTCGGACAGGGCGGCGGGAGACCCAGTACTTC.

The chain is built from TRBV3-1 (or the pseudogene TRBV3-2) and TRBJ2-1; 8 positions match TRBD2. The CDR3 sequence is 14 residues long. The germline V gene encodes CDR1 LGHDT and CDR2 YNNKEL (reference sequence). Trimming cost V 1 base and J 9 bases; bases outside gene matches: 5. CDR3 bases: TGTGCCAGCAGCCAAGCCGGGACTAGGGTTGAGCAGTTCTTC. It encodes CASSQAGTRVEQFF.

The genes are TRBV27 and TRBJ1-2; 7 bases agree with TRBD1. The CDR3 is 15 amino acids. The ends lost 5 bases at V and 5 bases at J; junction bases unmatched: 11. CDR1 is MNHEY and CDR2 is SMNVEV in the germline V gene (reference sequence). The CDR3 DNA sequence: TGTGCCAGCAGTCCGTCAGGGGGGAAAGGGTATGGCTACACCTTC. It translates to CASSPSGGKGYGYTF.

The chain couples TRBV4-2 to TRBJ1-2; D is unclear. The length of the CDR3 is 17 residues. The germline V and J ends were trimmed by 0 bases and 0 bases, with 14 bases remaining between them. Germline V gene lookup returns CDR1 LGHNA and CDR2 YNFKEQ. CDR3 sequence: CASSQELGGLTNYGYTF. CDR3 coding DNA: TGTGCCAGCAGCCAAGAACTCGGCGGCCTGACTAACTATGGCTACACCTTC.

The chain recombines TRBV3-1 (or the pseudogene TRBV3-2) with TRBJ1-1; D is uncertain. V lost 3 bases and J 1 base, leaving 9 bases between the germline ends. This CDR3 is 14 amino acids long. Per germline, CDR1 LGHDT and CDR2 YNNKEL (reference sequence). The CDR3 nucleotides read TGTGCCAGCAGCCAGTCGGAGGGGAACACTGAAGCTTTCTTT. The encoded protein is CASSQSEGNTEAFF.